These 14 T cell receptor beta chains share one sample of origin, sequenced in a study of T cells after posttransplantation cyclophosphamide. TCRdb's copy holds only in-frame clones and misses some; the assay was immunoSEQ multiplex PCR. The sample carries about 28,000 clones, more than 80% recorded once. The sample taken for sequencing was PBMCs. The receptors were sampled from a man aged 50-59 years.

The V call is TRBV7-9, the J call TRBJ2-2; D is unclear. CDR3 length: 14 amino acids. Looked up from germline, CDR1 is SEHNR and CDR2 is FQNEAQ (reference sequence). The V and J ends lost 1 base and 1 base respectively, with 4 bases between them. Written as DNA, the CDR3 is TGTGCCAGCAGCTTAGGACTGAACACCGGGGAGCTGTTTTTT. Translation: CASSLGLNTGELFF.

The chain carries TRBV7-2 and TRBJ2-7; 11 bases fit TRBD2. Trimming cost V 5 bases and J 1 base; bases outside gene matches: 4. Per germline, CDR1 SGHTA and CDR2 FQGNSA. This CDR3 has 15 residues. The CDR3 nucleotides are TGTGCCAGCAGCCCATCTAGCGGGGGGTCCTACGAGCAGTACTTC. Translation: CASSPSSGGSYEQYF. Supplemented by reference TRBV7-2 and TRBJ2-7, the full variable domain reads GAGVSQSPSNKVTEKGKDVELRCDPISGHTALYWYRQSLGQGLEFLIYFQGNSAPDKSGLPSDRFSAERTGGSVSTLTIQRTQQEDSAVYLCASSPSSGGSYEQYFGPGTRLTVT.

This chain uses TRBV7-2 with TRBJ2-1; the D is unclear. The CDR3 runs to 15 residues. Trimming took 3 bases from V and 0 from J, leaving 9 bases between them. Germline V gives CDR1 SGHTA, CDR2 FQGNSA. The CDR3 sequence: CASSFAHGSYNEQFF. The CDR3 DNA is TGTGCCAGCAGCTTTGCCCACGGCTCCTACAATGAGCAGTTCTTC.

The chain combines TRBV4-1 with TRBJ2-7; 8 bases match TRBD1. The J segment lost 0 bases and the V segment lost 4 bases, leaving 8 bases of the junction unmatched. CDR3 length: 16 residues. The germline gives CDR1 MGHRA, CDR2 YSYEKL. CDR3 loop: CASSPLPTGGSYEQYF. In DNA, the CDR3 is TGCGCCAGCAGCCCTCTCCCAACAGGGGGCTCCTACGAGCAGTACTTC.

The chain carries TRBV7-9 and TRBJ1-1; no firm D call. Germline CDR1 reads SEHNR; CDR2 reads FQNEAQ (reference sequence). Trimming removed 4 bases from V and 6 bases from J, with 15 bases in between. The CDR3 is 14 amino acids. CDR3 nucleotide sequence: TGTGCCAGCAGCTCCCCCCATCTCGGGGCTGAAGCTTTCTTT. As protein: CASSSPHLGAEAFF.

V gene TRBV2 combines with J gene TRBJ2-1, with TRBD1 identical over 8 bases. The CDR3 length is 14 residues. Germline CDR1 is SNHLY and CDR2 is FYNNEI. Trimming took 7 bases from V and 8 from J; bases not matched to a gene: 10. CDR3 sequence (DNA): TGTGCCAGCAAGGTGGACAGGGCAATCGATGAGCAGTTCTTC. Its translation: CASKVDRAIDEQFF.

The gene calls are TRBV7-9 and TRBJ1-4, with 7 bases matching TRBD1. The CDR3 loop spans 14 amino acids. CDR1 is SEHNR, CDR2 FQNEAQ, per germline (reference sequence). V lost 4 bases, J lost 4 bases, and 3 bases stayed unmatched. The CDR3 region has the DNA TGTGCCAGCAGCTCTTGGGACAGTAATGAAAAACTGTTTTTT. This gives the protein CASSSWDSNEKLFF.

The CDR3 DNA reads as TGTGCCAGCTCACGACAGAACACTGAAGCTTTCTTT. Translated: CASSRQNTEAFF. The chain is built from TRBV18 and TRBJ1-1; no clear D gene. Germline V CDR1 and CDR2: KGHSH, LQKENI. The CDR3 sequence is 12 residues long. With 4 bases removed from V and 1 base from J, the gap between germline ends came to 4 bases. The variable domain in full, with the rest retrieved from reference TRBV18 and TRBJ1-1, is NAGVMQNPRHLVRRRGQEARLRCSPMKGHSHVYWYRQLPEEGLKFMVYLQKENIIDESGMPKERFSAEFPKEGPSILRIQQVVRGDSAAYFCASSRQNTEAFFGQGTRLTVV.

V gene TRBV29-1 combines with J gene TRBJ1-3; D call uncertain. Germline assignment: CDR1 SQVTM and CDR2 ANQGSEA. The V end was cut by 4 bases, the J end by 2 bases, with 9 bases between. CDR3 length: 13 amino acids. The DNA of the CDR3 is TGCAGCGTTGTACCCAGTACTGGAAACACCATATATTTT. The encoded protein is CSVVPSTGNTIYF.

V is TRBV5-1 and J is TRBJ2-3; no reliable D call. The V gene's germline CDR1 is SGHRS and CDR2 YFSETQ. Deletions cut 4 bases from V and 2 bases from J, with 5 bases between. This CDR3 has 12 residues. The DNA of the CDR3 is TGCGCCAGCAGCCGAGACACAGATACGCAGTATTTT. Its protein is CASSRDTDTQYF.

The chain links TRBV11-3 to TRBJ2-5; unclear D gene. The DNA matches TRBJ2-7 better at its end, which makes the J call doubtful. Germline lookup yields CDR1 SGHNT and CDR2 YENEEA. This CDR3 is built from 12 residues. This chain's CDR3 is CASSRTTYEQYF. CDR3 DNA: TGTGCCAGCAGCCGTACTACCTACGAGCAGTACTTC.

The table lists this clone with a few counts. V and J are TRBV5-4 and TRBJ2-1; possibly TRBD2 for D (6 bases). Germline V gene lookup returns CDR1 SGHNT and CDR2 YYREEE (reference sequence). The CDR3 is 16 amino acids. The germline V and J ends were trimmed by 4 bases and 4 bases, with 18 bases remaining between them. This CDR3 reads CASSTGGDSAYNEQFF. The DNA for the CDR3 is TGTGCCAGCAGCACCGGGGGTGACTCAGCTTACAATGAGCAGTTCTTC. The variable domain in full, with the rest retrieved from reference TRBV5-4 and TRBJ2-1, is ETGVTQSPTHLIKTRGQQVTLRCSSQSGHNTVSWYQQALGQGPQFIFQYYREEENGRGNFPPRFSGLQFPNYSSELNVNALELDDSALYLCASSTGGDSAYNEQFFGPGTRLTVL.

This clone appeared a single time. The CDR3 loop reads CASSDPGGGGVPYGNTIYF. In DNA form, the CDR3 reads TGTGCCAGCAGTGACCCCGGCGGAGGAGGGGTCCCCTATGGAAACACCATATATTTT. V is TRBV6-4 and J is TRBJ1-3, with a tentative D call TRBD1 (5 bases). CDR1 is MRHNA and CDR2 is SNTAGT in the germline V gene. The CDR3 runs to 19 residues. V was shortened by 2 bases and J by 3 bases, with 23 bases between the two germline ends.

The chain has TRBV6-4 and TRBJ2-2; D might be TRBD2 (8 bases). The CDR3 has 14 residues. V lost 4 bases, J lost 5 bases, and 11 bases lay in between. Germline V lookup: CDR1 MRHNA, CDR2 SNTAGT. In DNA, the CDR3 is TGTGCCAGCAGTGTAGCGGGACAGACCGGGGAGCTGTTTTTT. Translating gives CASSVAGQTGELFF.